The 18 T cell receptor beta chains below all came from one sample that was sequenced in a study of blood T cells in healthy people across ages. Through a sample-barcoded 5' primer and a J-beta primer mix, a second PCR was run for about 6 to 11 cycles. TCRdb called the 5' RACE reads again in MiXCR, with one record for every CDR3 protein. The profile covers hundreds of thousands of distinct CDR3 sequences, with about 46% appearing a single time and about a sixth taken by the ten largest. Sequencing used blood. Receptors were obtained from a man at least 80 years old in good health.

Remarks on this clonotype: A read error is possible here, since a much larger clone lies one base away. The gene calls are TRBV2 and TRBJ1-2, with a possible D match to TRBD1 (5 bases). Germline lookup yields CDR1 SNHLY and CDR2 FYNNEI. This CDR3 has 11 residues. The CDR3 loop reads CASIRDYGHTF. DNA for the CDR3: TGTGCCAGCATTAGGGACTATGGCCACACCTTC.

The genes are TRBV29-1 and TRBJ2-1; D is unclear. Germline-derived CDR1 and CDR2 are SQVTM and ANQGSEA. The length of the CDR3 is 15 residues. The V end lost 0 bases, the J end lost 0 bases, and 9 bases lay between the germline ends. CDR3 DNA sequence: TGCAGCGTTGAAGATCGACGGAGCTCCTACAATGAGCAGTTCTTC. It encodes CSVEDRRSSYNEQFF.

This clonotype showed up just once. Sequence at one end of the junction differs from germline and may be a read error. The chain uses TRBV27 and TRBJ2-7; 8 nucleotides agree with TRBD1. Germline loops: CDR1 MNHEY, CDR2 SMNVEV (reference sequence). The CDR3 loop spans 16 amino acids. The CDR3 coding sequence is TGTGCCAGCAGTTTTAATAGAGGGACAGGTTCCTACGAGCAGAACTTC. Amino acids: CASSFNRGTGSYEQNF.

This clonotype occurred many times. CDR3 protein: CASSQELPYNEQFF. Written as DNA, the CDR3 is TGTGCCAGCAGCCAAGAACTACCTTACAATGAGCAGTTCTTC. V usage is TRBV3-1 and J usage is TRBJ2-1; the D is unclear. This CDR3 is built from 14 residues. V lost 0 bases and J 4 bases, leaving 7 bases between the germline ends. Germline V gene data show CDR1 as LGHDT and CDR2 as YNNKEL (reference sequence).

The rearrangement joins TRBV29-1 to TRBJ2-6; the D gene could be TRBD1 or TRBD2 (5 bases each). Germline CDR1 SQVTM, CDR2 ANQGSEA. Trimming removed 3 bases at V and 0 bases at J, with 9 bases between. This CDR3 has 15 amino acids. The CDR3 protein is CSVDGGISGANVLTF. The CDR3 DNA is TGCAGCGTTGATGGGGGAATCTCTGGGGCCAACGTCCTGACTTTC.

In this sample, this clonotype turned up many times. The chain recombines TRBV5-1 with TRBJ2-6, with TRBD1 matching over 10 bases. The CDR3 extends over 15 amino acids. Trimming at V came to 2 bases and at J to 7 bases, leaving 3 bases not matched to a gene. The germline V gene has CDR1 SGHRS and CDR2 YFSETQ. The DNA of the CDR3 is TGCGCCAGCAGCTTAGGGACAGGGGTCGCCAACGTCCTGACTTTC. Its protein product is CASSLGTGVANVLTF.

The genes are TRBV29-1 and TRBJ2-3; 11 bases align to TRBD1. The V gene's germline CDR1 is SQVTM and CDR2 ANQGSEA. The CDR3 has 15 amino acids. With V trimmed by 1 base and J by 3 bases, 3 bases remained unmatched. CDR3 coding DNA: TGCAGCGTTGAAGGGGGACAGGGGGTGACAGATACGCAGTATTTT. Translating gives CSVEGGQGVTDTQYF.

This clonotype was observed a handful of times. The rearrangement uses TRBV7-9 and TRBJ2-7; D is unresolved. The CDR3 has 15 residues. The V end lost 0 bases, the J end lost 1 base, and 10 bases lay between the germline ends. CDR1 SEHNR and CDR2 FQNEAQ come from the germline V gene (reference sequence). CDR3 DNA sequence: TGTGCCAGCAGCTTAGCGGTCGCTCTATCCTACGAGCAGTACTTC. Amino acids: CASSLAVALSYEQYF.

The gene calls are TRBV12-3 or TRBV12-4 and TRBJ1-1; unclear D gene. The length of the CDR3 is 15 residues. Trimming took 2 bases from V and 0 from J, leaving 10 bases between them. CDR3 DNA: TGTGCCAGCAGTTTATATCGGCTAGTGAACACTGAAGCTTTCTTT. It specifies CASSLYRLVNTEAFF.

The V gene is TRBV20-1, the J gene TRBJ2-7, with D tentatively TRBD1 (5 bases). The CDR3 loop spans 12 amino acids. Per germline, CDR1 DFQATT and CDR2 SNEGSKA (reference sequence). Trimming removed 8 bases at V and 4 bases at J, with 15 bases between. The CDR3 nucleotides read TGCAGTCCCAACTGGGGCCTTTACGAGCAGTACTTC. It encodes CSPNWGLYEQYF.

This clonotype was recorded at least ten times. The chain uses TRBV24-1 and TRBJ2-1, with 9 bases fitting TRBD2. This CDR3 has 16 amino acids. Germline V gene lookup returns CDR1 KGHDR and CDR2 SFDVKD. Unmatched junction bases numbered 4, after V lost 0 bases and J lost 5 bases. The CDR3: CATSDLLASGDNEQFF. CDR3 bases: TGTGCCACCAGTGATTTGCTGGCTAGCGGGGACAATGAGCAGTTCTTC.

As concerns this clonotype: Relative to the germline gene, one junction end is altered; a read error may explain this. The chain uses TRBV10-3 and TRBJ2-5; D might be TRBD1 (6 bases). From germline, CDR1 is ENHRY and CDR2 SYGVKD. The CDR3 runs to 14 residues. CDR3 region: CVISPVTGTETQYF. The DNA for the CDR3 is TGTGTCATCAGCCCCGTGACAGGAACAGAGACCCAGTACTTC.

This clonotype was observed at least ten times. This chain links TRBV7-2 with TRBJ2-3; TRBD1 matches 7 bases. The CDR3 length is 13 residues. The J segment lost 4 bases and the V segment lost 4 bases, leaving 2 bases of the junction unmatched. Germline V gives CDR1 SGHTA, CDR2 FQGNSA. Here the CDR3 reads CASSSDRADTQYF. The CDR3 nucleotides are TGTGCCAGCAGCTCCGACAGGGCAGATACGCAGTATTTT.

This chain links TRBV4-2 with TRBJ2-7; either TRBD1 or TRBD2 may fit D (5 bases each). Germline V lookup: CDR1 LGHNA, CDR2 YNFKEQ. The CDR3 consists of 14 residues. V was pared by 4 bases and J by 0 bases, with 10 bases between. CDR3 nucleotide sequence: TGTGCCAGCAGCCCAATGGGACCCTCCTACGAGCAGTACTTC. It yields the protein CASSPMGPSYEQYF.

V gene TRBV5-1 combines with J gene TRBJ1-2, with D hard to call. This CDR3 is built from 16 residues. With 4 bases removed from V and 1 base from J, the gap between germline ends came to 17 bases. Germline assignment: CDR1 SGHRS and CDR2 YFSETQ. The CDR3 DNA reads as TGCGCCAGCAGCGGCGCTTTGTCAGGTTATAACTATGGCTACACCTTC. It codes for CASSGALSGYNYGYTF.

This chain joins TRBV20-1 and TRBJ1-3; perhaps TRBD1 as D (5 bases). CDR1 is DFQATT, CDR2 SNEGSKA, per germline (reference sequence). With 6 bases removed from V and 0 bases from J, the gap between germline ends came to 15 bases. CDR3 length: 15 amino acids. Here the CDR3 reads CSAKGTARSGNTIYF. The CDR3 DNA sequence: TGCAGTGCCAAAGGGACGGCGCGCTCTGGAAACACCATATATTTT.

This clonotype was detected only a few times. CDR3 region: CASSLLGYKNHEQYF. CDR3 DNA: TGTGCCAGCAGTTTATTGGGCTATAAGAACCATGAGCAGTACTTC. The chain has TRBV12-3 or TRBV12-4 and TRBJ2-7, with D hard to call. The CDR3 runs to 15 residues. V lost 2 bases and J 7 bases, leaving 18 bases between the germline ends.

This clonotype was detected a few times. The genes are TRBV7-2 and TRBJ2-7; D tentatively fits TRBD1 or TRBD2 (5 bases each). CDR1 and CDR2 from the germline V gene are SGHTA and FQGNSA. The CDR3 runs to 15 residues. Trimming took off 5 bases at V and 0 bases at J, with 14 bases between the two ends. CDR3 in amino acids: CASSPGRDPSYEQYF. The CDR3 region has the DNA TGTGCCAGCAGCCCAGGACGGGACCCCTCCTACGAGCAGTACTTC.